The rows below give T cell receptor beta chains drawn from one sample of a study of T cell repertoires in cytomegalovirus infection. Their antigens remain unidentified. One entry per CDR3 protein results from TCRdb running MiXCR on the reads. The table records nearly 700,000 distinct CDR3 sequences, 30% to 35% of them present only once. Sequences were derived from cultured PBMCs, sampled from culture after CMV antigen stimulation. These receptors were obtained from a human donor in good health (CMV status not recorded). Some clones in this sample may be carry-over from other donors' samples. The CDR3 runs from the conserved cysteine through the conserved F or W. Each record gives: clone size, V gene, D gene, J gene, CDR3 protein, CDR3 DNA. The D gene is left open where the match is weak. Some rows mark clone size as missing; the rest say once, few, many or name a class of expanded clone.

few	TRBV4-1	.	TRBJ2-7	CASSQTVSDPSSYEQYF	TGCGCCAGCAGCCAGACGGTCTCGGACCCGAGCTCCTACGAGCAGTACTTC
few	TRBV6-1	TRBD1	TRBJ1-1	CASIPRGHTEAFF	TGTGCCAGCATCCCCAGGGGGCACACTGAAGCTTTCTTT
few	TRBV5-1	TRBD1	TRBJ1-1	CASSHYDRDEAFF	TGCGCCAGCAGCCATTATGACAGGGATGAAGCTTTCTTT
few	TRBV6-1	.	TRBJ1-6	CASSHEAGQINSPLHF	TGTGCCAGCAGTCACGAGGCCGGACAGATTAATTCACCCCTCCACTTT
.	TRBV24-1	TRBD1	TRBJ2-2	CATSVLDRGHGELFF	TGTGCCACCAGTGTCCTGGACAGGGGACACGGGGAGCTGTTTTTT
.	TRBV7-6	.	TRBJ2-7	CASSLEARPAYEQYF	TGTGCCAGCAGCTTGGAGGCGCGACCCGCCTACGAGCAGTACTTC
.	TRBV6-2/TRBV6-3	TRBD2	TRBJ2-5	CASTGTSGRSWETQYF	TGTGCCAGCACGGGGACTAGCGGGAGATCATGGGAGACCCAGTACTTC
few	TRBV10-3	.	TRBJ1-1	CAINWDRNTEAFF	TGTGCCATCAACTGGGACCGGAACACTGAAGCTTTCTTT
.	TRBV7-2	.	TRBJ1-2	CASSFTSFLIYGYTF	TGTGCCAGCAGCTTTACATCCTTTCTGATCTATGGCTACACCTTC
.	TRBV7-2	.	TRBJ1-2	CASSTYGRYGYTF	TGTGCCAGTTCTACGTACGGACGATATGGCTACACCTTC
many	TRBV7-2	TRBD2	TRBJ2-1	CASSQSSGGALNEQFF	TGTGCCAGCAGTCAATCAAGCGGGGGGGCTTTAAATGAGCAGTTCTTC
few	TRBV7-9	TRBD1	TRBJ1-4	CASSPGTGVGEKLFF	TGTGCCAGCAGCCCAGGGACAGGTGTGGGTGAAAAACTGTTTTTT
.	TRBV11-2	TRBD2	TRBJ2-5	CASSLVTSGGPKETQYF	TGTGCCAGCAGCTTAGTGACGAGCGGGGGGCCAAAAGAGACCCAGTACTTC
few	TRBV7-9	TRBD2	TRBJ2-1	CASSFPSGGVREQFF	TGTGCCAGCAGCTTTCCTAGCGGGGGGGTAAGGGAGCAGTTCTTC
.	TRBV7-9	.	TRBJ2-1	CASSLRGGDLRNEQFF	TGTGCCAGCAGCCTCAGGGGGGGAGATTTGAGAAATGAGCAGTTCTTC
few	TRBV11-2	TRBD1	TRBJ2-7	CASSRSSGTGGDEQYF	TGTGCCAGCAGCAGAAGTAGTGGGACAGGGGGGGACGAGCAGTACTTC
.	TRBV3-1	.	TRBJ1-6	CASSPRTENSPLHF	TGTGCCAGCAGCCCGAGGACAGAAAATTCACCCCTCCACTTT
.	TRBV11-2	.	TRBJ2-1	CASSSRGSTRYNEQFF	TGTGCCAGCAGCTCCAGAGGGTCAACGCGATACAATGAGCAGTTCTTC
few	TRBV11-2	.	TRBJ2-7	CASSLVVDGTYEQYF	TGTGCCAGCAGCTTAGTAGTAGACGGGACCTACGAGCAGTACTTC
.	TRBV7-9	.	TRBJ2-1	CASTQRLISSYNEQFF	TGTGCCAGCACCCAGCGCCTTATAAGCTCCTACAATGAGCAGTTCTTC
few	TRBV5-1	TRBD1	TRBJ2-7	CASSGQGFIEQYF	TGCGCCAGTTCGGGACAGGGTTTTATCGAGCAGTACTTC
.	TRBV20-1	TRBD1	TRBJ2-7	CSALVQGVYEQYF	TGCAGTGCCCTAGTACAGGGGGTCTACGAGCAGTACTTC
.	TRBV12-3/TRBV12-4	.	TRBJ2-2	CASNLGTPNTGELFF	TGTGCCAGCAATCTCGGGACTCCGAACACCGGGGAGCTGTTTTTT
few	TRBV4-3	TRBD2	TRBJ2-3	CASSQLPGLASTDTQYF	TGCGCCAGCAGCCAACTTCCGGGACTAGCCAGCACAGATACGCAGTATTTT
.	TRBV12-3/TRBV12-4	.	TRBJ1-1	CASSIRVRTEAFF	TGTGCCAGCAGTATCAGGGTGAGGACTGAAGCTTTCTTT
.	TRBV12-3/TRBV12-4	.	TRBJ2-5	CASSPRGIQETQYF	TGTGCCAGCAGCCCACGAGGGATACAAGAGACCCAGTACTTC
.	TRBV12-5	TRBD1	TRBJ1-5	CASATGGRNQPQHF	TGTGCTAGCGCAACAGGGGGAAGAAATCAGCCCCAGCATTTT
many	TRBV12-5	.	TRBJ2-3	CASGLILDGQLSLTDTQYF	TGTGCTAGTGGTCTCATTCTGGACGGTCAACTTTCCCTCACAGATACGCAGTATTTT
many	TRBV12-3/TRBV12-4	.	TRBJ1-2	CASSPTGRHIYGYTF	TGTGCCAGCAGTCCAACTGGCCGCCACATCTATGGCTACACCTTC
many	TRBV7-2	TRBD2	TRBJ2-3	CASSFLAGTLYSTDTQYF	TGTGCCAGCAGCTTTCTAGCGGGGACACTTTATAGCACAGATACGCAGTATTTT
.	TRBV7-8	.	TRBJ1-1	CASSPTVTNTEAFF	TGTGCCAGCAGCCCGACAGTGACGAACACTGAAGCTTTCTTT
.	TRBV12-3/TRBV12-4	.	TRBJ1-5	CASSLAYGGGNQPQHF	TGTGCCAGCAGTTTAGCCTACGGGGGAGGCAATCAGCCCCAGCATTTT
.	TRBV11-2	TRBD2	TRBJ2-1	CASSPRAGSSYNEQFF	TGTGCCAGCAGCCCCCGAGCGGGAAGCTCCTACAATGAGCAGTTCTTC
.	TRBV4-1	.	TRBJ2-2	CASSHPTGRDTGELFF	TGCGCCAGCAGCCACCCGACAGGGAGGGACACCGGGGAGCTGTTTTTT